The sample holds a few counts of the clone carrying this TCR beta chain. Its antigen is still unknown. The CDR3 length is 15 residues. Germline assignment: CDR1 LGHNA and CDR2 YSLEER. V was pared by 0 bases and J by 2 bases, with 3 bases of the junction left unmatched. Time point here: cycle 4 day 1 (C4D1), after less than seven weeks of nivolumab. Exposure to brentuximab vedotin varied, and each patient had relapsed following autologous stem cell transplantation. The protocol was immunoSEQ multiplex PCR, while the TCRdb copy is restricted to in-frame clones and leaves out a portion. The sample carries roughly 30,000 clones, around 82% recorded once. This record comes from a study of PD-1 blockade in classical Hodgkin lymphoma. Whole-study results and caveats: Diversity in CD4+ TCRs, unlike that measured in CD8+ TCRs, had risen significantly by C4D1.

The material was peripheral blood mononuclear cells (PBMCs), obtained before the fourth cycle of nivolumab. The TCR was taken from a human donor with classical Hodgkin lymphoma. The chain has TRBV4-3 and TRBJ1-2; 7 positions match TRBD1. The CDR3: CASSQDRGQNYGYTF. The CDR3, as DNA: TGCGCCAGCAGCCAAGACAGGGGACAGAACTATGGCTACACCTTC.